Listed below are T cell receptor beta chains from one sample, sequenced in a study of blood T cell repertoires in COVID-19. Generated by immunoSEQ multiplex PCR, the TCRdb table keeps only in-frame clones and is missing some. The table lists a few hundred thousand clones, around 84% of them singletons. The specimen was PBMCs or T cells enriched from blood (not recorded which). The receptor set was obtained from a man aged 25 to 40 who had recovered from COVID-19. The CDR3 runs from the conserved cysteine through the conserved F or W. The D gene is left open where the match is weak. Clone size is shown for a subset of rows, as once, few, many or a class of expanded clone.

TRBD1	TRBJ2-3	NA	TRBV7-9	TGTGCCAGCAGCGGGCGGACAGGGGGAAACACAGATACGCAGTATTTT	CASSGRTGGNTDTQYF
NA	TRBJ2-2	NA	TRBV6-2/TRBV6-3	TGTGCCAGCAGTTACGGATCCAACAGGGAACGTCTGGCCGGGGAGCTGTTTTTT	CASSYGSNRERLAGELFF
NA	TRBJ1-1	NA	TRBV6-1	TGTGCCAGCAGTGAGCCAGGGCAATTCGGGAACACTGAAGCTTTCTTT	CASSEPGQFGNTEAFF
TRBD2	TRBJ2-7	NA	TRBV9	TGTGCCAGCAGCGCTCGGACTAGCGGGACCTACGAGCAGTACTTC	CASSARTSGTYEQYF
TRBD1	TRBJ1-2	once	TRBV5-5	TGTGCCAGCAGCAACGGACAGGGGGGATACATCTATGGCTACACCTTC	CASSNGQGGYIYGYTF
NA	TRBJ1-5	NA	TRBV19	TGTGCCAGTAGTATGGTTAAAAGCCCGGGCAATCAGCCCCAGCATTTT	CASSMVKSPGNQPQHF
TRBD1	TRBJ2-3	NA	TRBV11-2	TGTGCCAGCATCCCGAAGGGGGCAGGCACAGATACGCAGTATTTT	CASIPKGAGTDTQYF
NA	TRBJ2-5	NA	TRBV7-2	TGTGCCAGCAGCTTAGGGACACAAGAGACCCAGTACTTC	CASSLGTQETQYF
TRBD2	TRBJ2-7	few	TRBV11-2	TGTGCCAGCAGCTTAGGCGGGAGGGCTTATGAGCAGTACTTC	CASSLGGRAYEQYF
TRBD1	TRBJ1-5	few	TRBV10-3	TGTGCCATCAGTGGACAGGGGGCGGAACAGCCCCAGCATTTT	CAISGQGAEQPQHF
NA	TRBJ2-5	few	TRBV27	TGTGCCAGCTCTAGACTGCTTCGGGAGACCCAGTACTTC	CASSRLLRETQYF
NA	TRBJ1-6	NA	TRBV13	TGTGCCAGCAGCTTAGGGGGCAAATATAATTCACCCCTCCACTTT	CASSLGGKYNSPLHF
NA	TRBJ2-7	once	TRBV28	TGTGCCAGCAGTGGTTGGGGGCAACCCTACGAGCAGTACTTC	CASSGWGQPYEQYF
NA	TRBJ2-7	NA	TRBV19	TGTGCCAGTAGTGCGACAGTTAGCTCCTACGAGCAGTACTTC	CASSATVSSYEQYF
NA	TRBJ1-5	NA	TRBV2	TGTGCCAGCAGTGACATGGGCACGTGGGGCAGCAATCAGCCCCAGCATTTT	CASSDMGTWGSNQPQHF
NA	TRBJ2-7	NA	TRBV7-2	TGTGCCAGCAGCTTAGTGAGGCAGGGTCTGCACGAGCAGTACTTC	CASSLVRQGLHEQYF
TRBD2	TRBJ2-7	NA	TRBV19	TGTGCCACCAAAGCGGGGCTAGATGCCTACGAGCAGTACTTC	CATKAGLDAYEQYF
TRBD1	TRBJ1-6	NA	TRBV19	TGTGCCAGTAGTCGACAGGGTCATAGGTCACCCCTCCACTTT	CASSRQGHRSPLHF
NA	TRBJ1-1	NA	TRBV27	TGTGCCAGCAGTTTGGGGAGAAACATGAACACTGAAGCTTTCTTT	CASSLGRNMNTEAFF
NA	TRBJ1-4	NA	TRBV6-5	TGTGCCAGCAGTTACTCAAGCGCAGGGATTAATGAAAAACTGTTTTTT	CASSYSSAGINEKLFF
NA	TRBJ1-2	NA	TRBV7-6	TGTGCCAGCAGCTTAGCGGGGCCTACGTATGGCTACACCTTC	CASSLAGPTYGYTF
NA	TRBJ2-1	NA	TRBV11-2	TGTGCCACCCAACTGCGGGGCATCGACAATGAGCAGTTCTTC	CATQLRGIDNEQFF
TRBD1	TRBJ2-7	NA	TRBV9	TGTGCCAGCAGCGTAGACAACAGGGGGTTCCCCTGGGAGCAGTACTTC	CASSVDNRGFPWEQYF
TRBD2	TRBJ2-1	NA	TRBV19	TGTGCCAGTAGCAGGACTAGCGGCCACAATGAGCAGTTCTTC	CASSRTSGHNEQFF
TRBD2	TRBJ2-5	NA	TRBV19	TGTGCCAGTTCTCGCGGGGGGGTGGTGACCCAGTACTTC	CASSRGGVVTQYF
NA	TRBJ1-1	NA	TRBV19	TGTGCCAGTAGTATAGGCGGGCAAAGGAACACTGAAGCTTTCTTT	CASSIGGQRNTEAFF
TRBD2	TRBJ2-3	once	TRBV7-9	TGTGCCAGCAGCCACGGACTAGCGGGGGTCGATACGCAGTATTTT	CASSHGLAGVDTQYF
NA	TRBJ2-1	NA	TRBV10-1	TGCGCCAGCAGTGGTAATAGCGGTTCTCTGGATGAGCAGTTCTTC	CASSGNSGSLDEQFF
NA	TRBJ2-1	NA	TRBV20-1	TGCAGTGCTAACGGTCGCTATGAGCAGTTCTTC	CSANGRYEQFF
NA	TRBJ1-2	few	TRBV5-4	TGTGCCAGCAGCTTGATTACAGGGTACCATGGCTACACCTTC	CASSLITGYHGYTF
TRBD1	TRBJ2-1	NA	TRBV7-9	TGTGCCAGCAGCGACGGGACAGGGGTGCAGGACAATGAGCAGTTCTTC	CASSDGTGVQDNEQFF
NA	TRBJ2-2	NA	TRBV19	TGTGCCAGTAGTATAGATGGCGCTCGGAGGAGGGGAATCACCGGGGAGCTGTTTTTT	CASSIDGARRRGITGELFF
TRBD2	TRBJ2-1	NA	TRBV7-2	TGTGCCAGCAGCTTATCGCCACTAGCGGGCCTCTCCTACAATGAGCAGTTCTTC	CASSLSPLAGLSYNEQFF
NA	TRBJ1-1	NA	TRBV29-1	TGCAGCGTTGCGTCTTTGAACACTGAAGCTTTCTTT	CSVASLNTEAFF
NA	TRBJ2-3	NA	TRBV2	TGTGCCAGCAGTGTAACAGGGAGTGCAGATACGCAGTATTTT	CASSVTGSADTQYF
TRBD1	TRBJ2-1	NA	TRBV18	TGTGCCAGCTCACCACGGACAGGGGACGGCAATGAGCAGTTCTTC	CASSPRTGDGNEQFF
NA	TRBJ2-1	NA	TRBV27	TGTGCCAGCAGTTTTAACCCGGGGGCCTACAATGAGCAGTTCTTC	CASSFNPGAYNEQFF
TRBD2	TRBJ2-7	NA	TRBV10-3	TGTGCCATCAGTTCTAGCGGGAGCGAAGGGCAGTACTTC	CAISSSGSEGQYF
TRBD1	TRBJ2-1	few	TRBV24-1	TGTGCCACCAGTGCCAGGGACAGGGGGCGGGGTGAGCAGTTCTTC	CATSARDRGRGEQFF
NA	TRBJ1-5	NA	TRBV29-1	TGCAGCGTTTCAACAGGGATGAGCAATCAGCCCCAGCATTTT	CSVSTGMSNQPQHF
TRBD1	TRBJ2-7	once	TRBV30	TGTGCCTGGCTCCGGGACAGGGGGCAAGGGCAGTACTTC	CAWLRDRGQGQYF
NA	TRBJ2-2	once	TRBV5-1	TGCGCCAGCAGCCTGCCGACGGGTGGGGAGCTGTTTTTT	CASSLPTGGELFF
NA	TRBJ2-7	NA	TRBV3-1/TRBV3-2	TGTGCCAGCAGCCAAGTCGAGAGCTCCTACGAGCAGTACTTC	CASSQVESSYEQYF
NA	TRBJ1-1	NA	TRBV20-1	TGCAGTGCTAGGACAGTCGAAGCTTTCTTT	CSARTVEAFF